This T cell receptor beta chain was captured in a study of shared clonotypes between healthy human individuals. Between the trimmed V and J ends, which lost 0 bases and 4 bases, there was a span of 15 bases. Germline-derived CDR1 and CDR2 are LGHNA and YNFKEQ. The CDR3 loop spans 16 amino acids. Sequencing was performed with immunoSEQ multiplex PCR; in TCRdb, only in-frame clones are kept and a portion is missing. Among roughly 490,000 clones listed, roughly 85% were seen once. Sequencing input: PBMCs. This TCR came from a woman between 35 and 50 years old in good health. Some clones in this sample may be carry-over from other donors' samples. The rearrangement links TRBV4-2 to TRBJ1-2; D not certain. The CDR3 DNA follows: TGTGCCAGCAGCCAAGATAAGGAGGGTACAAGCTATGGCTACACCTTC. Translation: CASSQDKEGTSYGYTF.